The clone carrying this T cell receptor beta chain was picked up one time. What it recognizes is unknown. Cultured CD4+ T cell DNA underwent sequencing with the Oncomine TCR Beta short-read assay. TCRdb re-derived calls from the PCR reads in MiXCR, one entry per CDR3 protein. The repertoire holds more than 13,000 distinct CDR3 sequences, with less than 65% as singletons. The CDR3 has 14 amino acids. V was clipped by 1 base and J by 0 bases, with 4 bases between them. The sample originates from a study of vaccination and CD4 T cells after COVID-19. Overall study: Overlapping spike peptides served as the stimulus for the cells. These peptides came from SARS-CoV-2 and from the common cold coronaviruses HCoV-NL63, HCoV-OC43 and HCoV-229E. Study findings and constraints: Median about 90% of reactive clones detected in convalescent patients emerged only post-vaccination.

This sample's treatment: 10-day PBMC culture with coronavirus spike peptide pools or control peptides (ViraFEST assay). All positive PCR tests were dated between March and December 2020, predating US Alpha, Beta and Delta variants. Alongside 7.5 to 10 IU/ml IL-2 and about 9.1 ug/ml peptide pools, PBMCs were cultured at a few million per well. The chain has TRBV12-3 or TRBV12-4 and TRBJ1-5; D gene uncertain. This clonotype was sampled from a human donor who had recovered from COVID-19. Sequencing used CD4+ T cells from blood, cultured in vitro, obtained before SARS-CoV-2 vaccination. CDR3 DNA: TGTGCCAGCAGTTTAGGTGGTAGCAATCAGCCCCAGCATTTT. It codes for CASSLGGSNQPQHF.